The 13 T cell receptor beta chains below all came from one sample that was sequenced in a study of graft-versus-host responses after intestinal transplantation. Here immunoSEQ multiplex PCR was the method, and the copy in TCRdb shows in-frame clones only, minus some. The table lists more than 85,000 clones, just over 90% of them singletons, with roughly 2% in the top ten. Which antigens these TCRs recognize remains unknown. Sample: unstimulated CD8+ T cells sorted from spleen or lymph node cells, taken before intestinal transplant. All receptors derive from a human donor who received an intestinal transplant.

The chain recombines TRBV5-3 with TRBJ2-7; D gene ambiguous. TRBV5-3 is designated an ORF whose function remains uncertain. This CDR3 is built from 11 residues. Trimming removed 4 bases from V and 2 bases from J, with 4 bases in between. The CDR3 is CARSPTYEQYF. The CDR3, as DNA: TGTGCCAGAAGCCCCACCTACGAGCAGTACTTC.

V and J are TRBV6-4 and TRBJ1-2; 10 bases fit TRBD1. V lost 4 bases to trimming and J lost 6 bases; unmatched junction nucleotides: 8. The germline CDR1 and CDR2 sequences are MRHNA and SNTAGT. The CDR3 has 15 residues. DNA of the CDR3: TGTGCCAGCAGTGCAACCGGGACAGGGGTCGATGGCTACACCTTC. The encoded protein is CASSATGTGVDGYTF.

The chain is built from TRBV7-2 and TRBJ2-7, with 9 positions matching TRBD1. The V gene's germline CDR1 is SGHTA and CDR2 FQGNSA. Trimming removed 3 bases from V and 3 bases from J; junction bases left unmatched: 3. The CDR3 contains 14 residues. CDR3 sequence: CASSLGQGVYEQYF. The CDR3 DNA reads TGTGCCAGCAGCTTGGGACAGGGAGTCTACGAGCAGTACTTC.

This CDR3 is CASRLAGGWTGELFF. The DNA of the CDR3 is TGTGCCAGCAGATTAGCGGGGGGTTGGACCGGGGAGCTGTTTTTT. The chain couples TRBV2 to TRBJ2-2; the match to TRBD2 covers 10 bases. This CDR3 spans 15 amino acids. J gave up 5 bases and V 6 bases, and 6 bases lay outside the gene matches. CDR1 SNHLY and CDR2 FYNNEI come from the germline V gene.

This chain links TRBV11-2 with TRBJ2-7; 10 bases align to TRBD1. The CDR3 is 14 amino acids. Germline loops: CDR1 SGHAT, CDR2 FQNNGV. V dropped 5 bases and J dropped 6; count of bases not matched to a gene: 7. The CDR3 protein is CASSPGQGMGEQYF. The CDR3 DNA reads TGTGCCAGCAGCCCGGGACAGGGGATGGGCGAGCAGTACTTC.

The genes are TRBV9 and TRBJ2-7; 10 bases map to TRBD1. The CDR3 is made up of 15 amino acids. J lost 7 bases, V lost 2 bases, and 9 bases had no gene match. Per the germline V gene, CDR1 is SGDLS and CDR2 is YYNGEE. The DNA of the CDR3 is TGTGCCAGCAGCGTCGACGGGACAGGGGCGGGAGAGCAGTACTTC. It codes for CASSVDGTGAGEQYF.

In its sample, this clone was seen a few times. The chain joins TRBV4-3 to TRBJ1-4, with 7 bases that match TRBD1. This CDR3 has 15 amino acids. V was pared by 4 bases and J by 5 bases, with 7 bases of the junction left unmatched. CDR1 LGHNA and CDR2 YSLEER come from the germline V gene. The CDR3 DNA follows: TGCGCCAGCAGCCCACGACAGGGATCAAATGAAAAACTGTTTTTT. The encoded protein is CASSPRQGSNEKLFF.

This chain uses TRBV14 with TRBJ1-2; TRBD1 is a possible D gene (6 bases). CDR1 is SGHDN and CDR2 is FVKESK in the germline V gene. CDR3 size: 13 residues. Trimming left V 1 base short and J 5 bases short, with 8 bases between. In nucleotides, the CDR3 is TGTGCCAGCAGCCAAGGTCAGGGGTATGGCTACACCTTC. This sequence encodes CASSQGQGYGYTF.

The gene calls are TRBV4-3 and TRBJ2-3; D gene unclear. V was cut by 3 bases and J by 1 base, with 5 bases left in between. CDR1 and CDR2 from the germline V gene are LGHNA and YSLEER. The CDR3 has 13 residues. CDR3 bases: TGCGCCAGCAGCCAGGCAGGCACAGATACGCAGTATTTT. Amino acid sequence: CASSQAGTDTQYF.

This chain joins TRBV9 and TRBJ2-7; tentative D call: TRBD1 (5 bases). Germline CDR1 reads SGDLS; CDR2 reads YYNGEE. The length of the CDR3 is 14 residues. The V and J ends lost 4 bases and 6 bases respectively, with 17 bases between them. The CDR3: CASSSSPGLSEQYF. The CDR3 DNA reads as TGTGCCAGCAGCTCCAGTCCAGGGTTGAGCGAGCAGTACTTC.

The rearrangement joins TRBV27 to TRBJ2-1; no clear D gene. In germline, CDR1 is MNHEY, CDR2 SMNVEV (reference sequence). The CDR3 is 13 amino acids. V gave up 5 bases and J gave up 3 bases, with 8 bases separating them. CDR3 region: CASSTTNYNEQFF. The CDR3 nucleotides are TGTGCCAGCAGTACTACGAACTACAATGAGCAGTTCTTC.

The chain recombines TRBV15 with TRBJ1-1; possibly TRBD1 for D (5 bases). CDR3 length: 15 residues. V gave up 3 bases and J gave up 0 bases, with 11 bases separating them. The V gene's germline CDR1 is LNHNV and CDR2 YYDKDF (reference sequence). CDR3 amino acids: CATSSTGEVNTEAFF. Here the CDR3 DNA reads TGTGCCACCAGCAGTACGGGGGAGGTGAACACTGAAGCTTTCTTT. The full variable domain, its missing parts supplied by reference TRBV15 and TRBJ1-1, is DAMVIQNPRYQVTQFGKPVTLSCSQTLNHNVMYWYQQKSSQAPKLLFHYYDKDFNNEADTPDNFQSRRPNTSFCFLDIRSPGLGDTAMYLCATSSTGEVNTEAFFGQGTRLTVV.

This chain links TRBV27 with TRBJ1-2; 8 bases map to TRBD1. V was pared by 7 bases and J by 4 bases, with 5 bases of the junction left unmatched. In germline, CDR1 is MNHEY, CDR2 SMNVEV (reference sequence). The CDR3 is 13 residues long. CDR3 sequence (DNA): TGTGCCAGCACGGACAGGGTTGGCTATGGCTACACCTTC. It encodes CASTDRVGYGYTF.